This TCR beta chain was identified during a study of OX40 agonist ivuxolimab in advanced cancers. Study-wide context: Ivuxolimab was an agonistic, fully human IgG2 monoclonal antibody directed against OX40 (CD134), a costimulatory receptor. Intravenous ivuxolimab was administered to patients every 2 weeks at six dose levels: 0.01, 0.1, 0.3, 1.5, 3 and 10 mg/kg. Among the 52 dose-escalation patients, some 19 had hepatocellular carcinoma, 15 or so melanoma, 9 renal cell carcinoma and 9 head and neck cancer. In the dose-escalation cohort, approximately 80% of patients were male, and the mean age was around 60 years with a range of roughly 20 to 80. Patients were allowed to have had prior anti-PD-1, anti-PD-L1 or anti-CTLA-4 therapy, and more than 35% of the dose-escalation patients had been treated with checkpoint inhibitors. Three dose-escalation patients achieved partial responses, one with hepatocellular carcinoma and two with cutaneous melanoma. The point of sequencing TCRbeta in the periphery was to test whether ivuxolimab changed TCR sequence diversity and drove clonal T-cell expansion. The monotherapy dose-escalation portion (N ≈ 57 patients) of the phase I ivuxolimab trial is reported in the paper.

As to this clone: The specificity of this receptor is unknown. No per-base quality is available; no much larger clone lies one base away.

Genomic DNA was extracted from sorted cells for sequencing of the TCRbeta CDR3 region. The immunoSEQ Assay was used to sequence the TCRbeta CDR3 regions. TCRdb's version of the immuneACCESS table is confined to in-frame rearrangements and falls short of the full clone set. An unresolved V gene accounts for under half of the shortfall where checked; the remainder is of unknown origin. The sample includes about 64,000 clones, with approximately 84% observed a single time. More than 2% of the sample belongs to the ten largest clones. The junction shows trimming of 5 bases on V and 2 bases on J, and the gene matches do not reach 7 bases of it. From the germline V gene, CDR1 is ENHRY and CDR2 is SYGVKD. The CDR3 measures 17 amino acids from cysteine to phenylalanine. Here the CDR3 DNA is all that survives: 51 bases in frame from base 1. The trial excluded patients who had a history of autoimmune disease or were on systemic immunosuppression. Peripheral blood for TCR sequencing was drawn from every dose cohort at baseline, at cycle 4 day 1 and at cycle 7 day 1. Samples were obtained from an open-label, multicenter, first-in-human phase I dose-escalation trial of ivuxolimab. Adults with locally advanced or metastatic melanoma, renal cell carcinoma, hepatocellular carcinoma or head and neck squamous cell carcinoma were enrolled in the trial. Before TCR sequencing, CD4+ T cells and CD8+ T cells were sorted from peripheral blood as separate populations.

The paper's findings and limits, for the study overall: In the 0.1-3.0 mg/kg groups, partial responders had among the lowest normalized peripheral clonal expansion, particularly in CD8+ T cells. The antigen specificity of the peripheral T cells that underwent clonal expansion was not determined. At doses of 0.1 to 3.0 mg/kg, clonal expansion of both CD4+ and CD8+ T cells in blood was seen between baseline and week 6. After ivuxolimab, expanded clones were on average more numerous among CD8+ T cells than among CD4+ T cells. Low levels of normalized T-cell clonal expansion were also seen in some patients who did not respond.

In this chain, TRBV10-3 is recombined with TRBJ1-6; TRBD1 agrees with 9 junctional bases. Sequenced here: CD4+ or CD8+ T cells sorted from blood, sampled in a trial of the OX40 agonist ivuxolimab. The TCR comes from an adult with an advanced solid tumor such as melanoma, head and neck, liver or kidney cancer. The sequenced DNA: TGTGCCATCAGTCCGGGACAGGGAAGGGCCTATAATTCACCCCTCCACTTT. It translates as CAISPGQGRAYNSPLHF.